This T cell receptor (beta chain) was profiled in a study of CD8 T cells in Susac syndrome. The study's findings and limits: The study recognized that its TCR sequencing and HLA analysis covered a relatively small number of individuals.

It was with random hexamers that about 0.45 to 1 ug RNA was reverse transcribed. Multiplex immunoSEQ PCR targeted 54 Vbeta and 13 Jbeta TCR beta segments. TCRdb fed the immunoSEQ multiplex PCR reads into MiXCR, producing one record per CDR3 protein. Of under 200,000 distinct CDR3 sequences listed, under 95% are singletons. Blood CD8+ and CD4+ T cells underwent high-throughput TCR beta sequencing. The individuals used as controls were healthy donors who had been matched for both age and sex. Turning to this clonotype: Its specificity is not known.

This sequence was found in a human donor in good health. Input material: CD4+ T cells from PBMCs.

CDR3 amino acids: CASSLAGGEYNEQFF. The CDR3 bases are TGTGCCAGCAGCTTAGCAGGCGGGGAGTACAATGAGCAGTTCTTC. The V gene is TRBV7-2, the J gene TRBJ2-1; D is perhaps TRBD2 (6 bases). Trimming left V 0 bases short and J 4 bases short, with 10 bases between. CDR1 and CDR2 from the germline V gene are SGHTA and FQGNSA. This CDR3 comprises 15 residues.